This T cell receptor beta chain is from a study of cytomegalovirus exposure and HLA in healthy donors. Of note for this clone: Its antigen is unidentified.

Whole-study findings and limits: A few chains tied to CMV proved CMV antigen-specific in vitro. It was likely that a cluster of highly shared sequence variants was a sequencing artifact. A further, later analysis showed that HLA-associated TCR beta chains (compared with equally common others) were more clonally expanded.

Use of 60 Vbeta and 13 Jbeta primers characterized the PCR. Produced via immunoSEQ multiplex PCR; TCRdb's table is partial and in-frame only. The table has 200,000 or so clones, 65% to 80% seen once. This CDR3 contains 13 residues. Looked up from germline, CDR1 is GTSNPN and CDR2 is SVGIG (reference sequence). The V end was cut by 3 bases, the J end by 3 bases, with 11 bases between. The chain combines TRBV30 with TRBJ1-1; no definite D call. Sequenced sample: PBMCs. The sequence was obtained from a middle-aged man in good health and CMV-seronegative. CDR3 nucleotide sequence: TGTGCCTGGAGGGCAGCTGCGGACACTGAAGCTTTCTTT. Translating it yields CAWRAAADTEAFF.